The clone carrying this T cell receptor beta chain was found once. The germline V gene encodes CDR1 GTSNPN and CDR2 SVGIG (reference sequence). The CDR3 length is 13 residues. V dropped 3 bases and J dropped 1 base, with 9 bases sitting between them. The sample originates from a study of control samples from healthy donors and cancer patients. Clones were sequenced by immunoSEQ multiplex PCR, and TCRdb holds only the in-frame ones, with some missing. The sample lists around 130,000 clones; roughly 84% were seen once. The receptor comes from a man aged 50 or older in good health. The genes are TRBV30 and TRBJ1-1, with D unresolved. What was sequenced was blood. For the CDR3, the DNA is TGTGCCTGGAGGGAGGGAGGGAACACTGAAGCTTTCTTT. This codes for CAWREGGNTEAFF.